These 5 T cell receptor beta chains originate from one sample sequenced in a study of cytomegalovirus exposure and HLA in healthy donors (dated by TCRdb to 2017 to 2019). Library generation was performed with the immunoSEQ multiplex PCR assay. A mixture of 60 forward primers for TCR Vbeta segments and 13 reverse primers for TCR Jbeta segments was used in the multiplex PCR. Drawn from immuneACCESS, this table holds only the in-frame rearrangements with V and J called that TCRdb kept. Clones are partly lost; checked studies trace under half to an unresolved V gene and leave the rest unexplained. The sample table records about 140,000 clones; 61% of these occur just once. In total, the top ten clones hold less than 2% of the sample. The sample taken for sequencing was PBMCs. These receptors all come from a male donor in good health and CMV-seronegative.

This clone was observed a single time. The rearrangement uses TRBV5-4 and TRBJ2-5; 8 positions match TRBD2. The V gene end was trimmed by 4 bases and the J gene end by 1 base; junction bases not matched to a gene: 9. The CDR3 sequence is 16 residues long. CDR1 SGHNT and CDR2 YYREEE come from the germline V gene (reference sequence). In DNA, the CDR3 is TGTGCCAGCAGCACGACGGGCGGGGGGACCCAAGAGACCCAGTACTTC. Encoded protein: CASSTTGGGTQETQYF.

This clone occurred a few times. V is TRBV11-3 and J is TRBJ2-1; tentative D call: TRBD1 (6 bases). CDR1 and CDR2 (germline): SGHNT, YENEEA. The CDR3 has 15 residues. Deletions cut 4 bases from V and 6 bases from J, with 16 bases between. The CDR3 loop reads CASSSIGGNFNEQFF. The CDR3 DNA follows: TGTGCCAGCAGCTCAATAGGGGGAAACTTCAATGAGCAGTTCTTC.

This chain links TRBV12-5 with TRBJ2-1, with 9 bases identical to TRBD1. Germline CDR1 and CDR2: LGHNT and FRNRAP. Germline trimming cut 5 bases from V and 10 bases from J; bases unmatched to any gene: 3. The CDR3 length is 12 residues. The CDR3 DNA reads as TGTGCTAGTGGTATCGGACAGGGGGAGCAGTTCTTC. This codes for CASGIGQGEQFF.

This clone turned up a few times. This chain connects TRBV6-5 to TRBJ1-5; 7 nucleotides line up with TRBD1. This CDR3 has 14 residues. The ends lost 7 bases at V and 5 bases at J; junction bases unmatched: 8. CDR1 is MNHEY and CDR2 is SVGAGI in the germline V gene. The DNA of the CDR3 is TGTGCCAGCAAACACGGACAGGATGATCAGCCCCAGCATTTT. It specifies CASKHGQDDQPQHF.

This chain uses TRBV6-6 with TRBJ1-2; 7 bases are shared with TRBD1. With 5 bases clipped from V and 2 bases from J, the junction kept 8 bases outside the gene matches. The CDR3 runs 15 residues. Germline CDR1 reads MNHNY; CDR2 reads SVGAGI (reference sequence). This CDR3 is CASSVTGAANYGYTF. CDR3 bases: TGTGCCAGCAGTGTAACAGGGGCGGCGAACTATGGCTACACCTTC.